This section outlines one TCR beta chain sequence together with its context. This may be a read error, as it is one base from a much larger clone. One entry per CDR3 protein results from TCRdb running MiXCR on the 5' RACE reads. The data show 55,000 to 80,000 distinct CDR3 sequences, roughly 4.8% seen once. This sample was taken from a study of neurological immune-mediated disorders. The sequence was obtained from a woman aged 45-65 years with multiple sclerosis. The sequenced sample consisted of PBMCs.

The CDR3 coding sequence is TGTGCCAGCAGCCAAGATAAAGGAGGAGAGACCCAGTACTTC. Translated, it gives CASSQDKGGETQYF. The chain employs TRBV3-1 and TRBJ2-5; possible D gene TRBD2, 5 bases. V lost 0 bases to trimming and J lost 4 bases, with 9 bases between them. Per the germline V gene, CDR1 is LGHDT and CDR2 is YNNKEL (reference sequence). The CDR3 sequence is 14 residues long.